This TCR beta chain appears in the sequencing data of a study of beta chain features in type 1 diabetes. Unmatched junction bases numbered 6, after V lost 1 base and J lost 8 bases. Looked up from germline, CDR1 is SEHNR and CDR2 is FQNEAQ (reference sequence). The CDR3 runs to 14 residues. Reverse transcribing all isolated RNA meant expressed TCRB transcripts were sequenced. Assay used: immunoSEQ multiplex PCR; TCRdb lists only in-frame clones, some missing. The data show roughly 350,000 clones, approximately 11% seen once. In this sample, this clone turned up a few times. The sequenced material came from naive CD4+ T cells from blood. The source of this sequence is a woman aged 25 to 39 in good health. V gene TRBV7-9 combines with J gene TRBJ1-2; TRBD1 aligns across 8 bases. CDR3 region: CASSLGTGSYGYTF. DNA of the CDR3: TGTGCCAGCAGCTTAGGGACAGGGAGTTACGGCTACACCTTC.